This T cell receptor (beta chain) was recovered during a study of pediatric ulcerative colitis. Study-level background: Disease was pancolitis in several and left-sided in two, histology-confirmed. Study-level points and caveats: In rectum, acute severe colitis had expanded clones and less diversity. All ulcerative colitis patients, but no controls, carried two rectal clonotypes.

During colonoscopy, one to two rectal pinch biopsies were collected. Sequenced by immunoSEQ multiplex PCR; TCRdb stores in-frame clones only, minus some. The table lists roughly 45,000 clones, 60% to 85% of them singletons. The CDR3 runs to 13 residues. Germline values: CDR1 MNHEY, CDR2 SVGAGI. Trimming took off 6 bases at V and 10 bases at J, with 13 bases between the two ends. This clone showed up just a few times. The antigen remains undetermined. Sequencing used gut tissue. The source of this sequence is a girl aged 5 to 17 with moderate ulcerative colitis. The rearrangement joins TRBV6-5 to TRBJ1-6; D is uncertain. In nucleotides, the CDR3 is TGTGCCAGCAGCTCAGTTCGGGAGTCACCCCTCCACTTT. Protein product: CASSSVRESPLHF.